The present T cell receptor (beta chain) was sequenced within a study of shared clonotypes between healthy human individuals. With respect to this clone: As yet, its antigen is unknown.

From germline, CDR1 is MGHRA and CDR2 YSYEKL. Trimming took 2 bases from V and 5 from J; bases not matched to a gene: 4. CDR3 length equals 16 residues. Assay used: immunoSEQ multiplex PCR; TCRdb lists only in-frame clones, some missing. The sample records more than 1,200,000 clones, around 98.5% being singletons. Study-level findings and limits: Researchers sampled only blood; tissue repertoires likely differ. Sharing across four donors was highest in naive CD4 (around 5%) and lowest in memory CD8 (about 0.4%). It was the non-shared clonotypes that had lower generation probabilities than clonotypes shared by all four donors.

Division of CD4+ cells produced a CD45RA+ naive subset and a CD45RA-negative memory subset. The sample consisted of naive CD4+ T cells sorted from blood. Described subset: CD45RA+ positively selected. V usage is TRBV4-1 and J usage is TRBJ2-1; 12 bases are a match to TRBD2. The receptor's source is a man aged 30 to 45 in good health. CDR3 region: CASSQPTSGRDNEQFF. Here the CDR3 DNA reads TGCGCCAGCAGCCAACCGACTAGCGGGAGAGACAATGAGCAGTTCTTC.